This T cell receptor beta chain emerged from a study of CD8 T cells in Susac syndrome. Trimming removed 4 bases from V and 6 bases from J, with 15 bases in between. The CDR3 loop spans 14 amino acids. Germline assignment: CDR1 SGHTA and CDR2 FQGNSA. Random hexamers were used to reverse transcribe an amount of roughly 0.45 to 1 ug RNA. TCRdb reprocessed the immunoSEQ multiplex PCR reads via MiXCR and lists one record per CDR3 protein. Found here are some 120,000 distinct CDR3 sequences, about 94% of them singletons; the top ten hold roughly 0.087%. This clonotype originated in a human donor in good health. V usage is TRBV7-2 and J usage is TRBJ1-1, with TRBD1 as a possible D gene (5 bases). The sequenced sample was CD4+ T cells from PBMCs. This CDR3 reads CASSSPQGLAEAFF. The DNA of the CDR3 is TGTGCCAGCAGCTCCCCTCAGGGATTGGCTGAAGCTTTCTTT. The full variable domain, with the rest looked up from reference TRBV7-2 and TRBJ1-1, is GAGVSQSPSNKVTEKGKDVELRCDPISGHTALYWYRQSLGQGLEFLIYFQGNSAPDKSGLPSDRFSAERTGGSVSTLTIQRTQQEDSAVYLCASSSPQGLAEAFFGQGTRLTVV.